A single sample gave rise to the 7 T cell receptor beta chains below, sequenced in a study of CD8 T cells in ankylosing spondylitis. MiXCR was run by TCRdb on the 5' RACE reads, yielding one entry per CDR3 protein. The top ten clones hold about 11% of a sample with around 180,000 distinct CDR3 sequences, 10% to 15% of them seen once. Sequencing was done on a sample of blood, either unsorted or a sorted T cell fraction (not recorded which). Source of these receptors: a female donor with ankylosing spondylitis or in good health (not recorded which).

The rearrangement joins TRBV2 to TRBJ2-1, with D possibly matching TRBD1 (6 bases). The V and J ends lost 7 bases and 7 bases respectively, with 17 bases between them. CDR3 size: 14 residues. The germline CDR1 and CDR2 sequences are SNHLY and FYNNEI. CDR3 nucleotide sequence: TGTGCCAGCACGGGGCGACAGGCCGGGAATGAGCAGTTCTTC. This gives the protein CASTGRQAGNEQFF.

This clonotype was detected only a few times. The chain recombines TRBV6-2 or TRBV6-3 with TRBJ2-2; 7 bases agree with TRBD1. CDR1 MNHEY and CDR2 SVGEGT come from the germline V gene. The V segment lost 4 bases and the J segment 6 bases; nucleotides outside the gene matches: 8. This CDR3 region has 15 residues. The CDR3 region has the DNA TGTGCCAGCAGTTCGACAGGGAAGGTCTCCGGGGAGCTGTTTTTT. Protein product: CASSSTGKVSGELFF.

This clonotype showed up just once. The V and J genes are TRBV12-3 or TRBV12-4 and TRBJ2-7, with 9 bases matching TRBD1. V lost 3 bases, J lost 4 bases, and 7 bases stayed unmatched. The CDR3 has 15 amino acids. CDR3 sequence reads: CASSLGTGFEYEQYF. In nucleotides, the CDR3 is TGTGCCAGCAGTTTGGGGACAGGGTTTGAATACGAGCAGTACTTC.

This clonotype was seen many times. V gene TRBV7-9 combines with J gene TRBJ2-2; D uncertain. Germline V CDR1 and CDR2: SEHNR, FQNEAQ (reference sequence). V shed 3 bases and J shed 6 bases, with 5 bases lying between them. This CDR3 has 12 residues. For the CDR3, the DNA is TGTGCCAGCAGCTTCTACCCCGGGGAGCTGTTTTTT. Translation gives CASSFYPGELFF.

This clonotype occurred many times. The CDR3 is CSAITSGGSSYNEQFF. The CDR3, as DNA: TGCAGTGCTATTACTAGCGGGGGGAGCTCCTACAATGAGCAGTTCTTC. J is TRBJ2-1 and V is TRBV20-1, with 12 bases aligning to TRBD2. This CDR3 is 16 amino acids long. Germline V gene data show CDR1 as DFQATT and CDR2 as SNEGSKA (reference sequence). V trimming: 4 bases; J trimming: 0 bases; junction bases outside the gene matches: 4.

This chain joins TRBV15 and TRBJ2-1, with 8 bases identical to TRBD1. Losses at the gene ends were 3 bases for V and 4 bases for J; bases not matched to a gene: 2. The germline V gene has CDR1 LNHNV and CDR2 YYDKDF (reference sequence). The CDR3 consists of 14 residues. The CDR3 loop reads CATSRDRAYNEQFF. The CDR3 DNA reads TGTGCCACCAGCAGGGACAGGGCTTACAATGAGCAGTTCTTC.

In the case of this clonotype: A much larger clonotype is one base distant, so this may be a read error. This chain links TRBV20-1 with TRBJ2-3; a weak D match, TRBD2 (6 bases). Germline CDR1 DFQATT, CDR2 SNEGSKA (reference sequence). The CDR3 extends over 11 amino acids. CDR3 protein: CGARRDDTQYF. CDR3 coding DNA: TGCGGTGCTAGGAGGGACGATACGCAGTATTTT.